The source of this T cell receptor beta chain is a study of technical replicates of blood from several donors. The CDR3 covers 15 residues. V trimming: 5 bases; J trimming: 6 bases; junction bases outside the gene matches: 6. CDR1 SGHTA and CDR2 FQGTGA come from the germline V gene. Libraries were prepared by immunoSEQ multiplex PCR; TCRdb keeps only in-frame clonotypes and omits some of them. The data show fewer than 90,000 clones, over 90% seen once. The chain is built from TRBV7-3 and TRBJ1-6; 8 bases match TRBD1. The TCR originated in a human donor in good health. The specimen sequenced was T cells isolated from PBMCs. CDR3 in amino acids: CASSAGQGFNSPLHF. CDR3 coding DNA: TGTGCCAGCAGCGCCGGACAGGGTTTTAATTCACCCCTCCACTTT.